The 10 T cell receptor beta chains below all came from one sample that was sequenced in a study of cytomegalovirus exposure and HLA in healthy donors. The PCR used 60 Vbeta and 13 Jbeta primers. Assay used: immunoSEQ multiplex PCR; TCRdb lists only in-frame clones, some missing. Of around 130,000 clones in the sample, around 78% were seen once. The material sequenced was PBMCs. These receptors were obtained from a woman under 30 in good health and CMV-seronegative.

The chain's CDR3 is CASTTLGGAGNEQFF. The CDR3 DNA reads TGTGCCAGCACCACCTTAGGGGGGGCGGGCAATGAGCAGTTCTTC. The chain combines TRBV11-2 with TRBJ2-1, with a weak D call TRBD2 (7 bases). With 7 bases removed from V and 6 bases from J, the gap between germline ends came to 19 bases. From germline, CDR1 is SGHAT and CDR2 FQNNGV. This CDR3 comprises 15 residues. The whole variable domain, filled in from reference TRBV11-2 and TRBJ2-1, reads EAGVAQSPRYKIIEKRQSVAFWCNPISGHATLYWYQQILGQGPKLLIQFQNNGVVDDSQLPKDRFSAERLKGVDSTLKIQPAKLEDSAVYLCASTTLGGAGNEQFFGPGTRLTVL.

The rearrangement links TRBV13 to TRBJ1-1; 7 bases are a match to TRBD1. This CDR3 is built from 13 residues. The V gene's germline CDR1 is PRHDT and CDR2 FYEKMQ (reference sequence). V shed 8 bases, J shed 7 bases, and the junction held 10 bases outside the gene matches. Written as DNA, the CDR3 is TGTGCCAGCGCCTCGACAGGGCAGGTTGAAGCTTTCTTT. It encodes CASASTGQVEAFF.

This clone was picked up a small number of times. The gene calls are TRBV7-7 and TRBJ2-7, with TRBD1 as a possible D gene (5 bases). The germline gives CDR1 SSHAT, CDR2 FNYEAQ (reference sequence). The germline V and J ends were trimmed by 1 base and 6 bases, with 13 bases remaining between them. This CDR3 has 14 amino acids. The CDR3 region is CASSLDAQGSEQYF. The DNA of the CDR3 is TGTGCCAGCAGCTTAGATGCTCAGGGCTCCGAGCAGTACTTC.

The chain couples TRBV5-6 to TRBJ2-7; D is possibly TRBD1 (5 bases). The CDR3 covers 15 residues. CDR1 is SGHDT, CDR2 YYEEEE, per germline. Trimming shortened V by 1 base and J by 0 bases, and 11 bases separated the two germline ends. The CDR3 nucleotides are TGTGCCAGCAGCTTGTCCTTGGACACCTCCTACGAGCAGTACTTC. Its translation is CASSLSLDTSYEQYF. The variable domain in full, completed from reference TRBV5-6 and TRBJ2-7, reads DAGVTQSPTHLIKTRGQQVTLRCSPKSGHDTVSWYQQALGQGPQFIFQYYEEEERQRGNFPDRFSGHQFPNYSSELNVNALLLGDSALYLCASSLSLDTSYEQYFGPGTRLTVT.

The gene calls are TRBV20-1 and TRBJ2-5; D is ambiguous. The V end was cut by 3 bases, the J end by 5 bases, with 4 bases between. The CDR3 runs 10 residues. CDR1 and CDR2 (germline): DFQATT, SNEGSKA (reference sequence). The CDR3 here is CSASSETQYF. The CDR3 DNA sequence: TGCAGTGCTAGTAGTGAGACCCAGTACTTC.

J is TRBJ2-1 and V is TRBV4-1, with no clear D. The CDR3 consists of 17 residues. Germline CDR1 and CDR2: MGHRA and YSYEKL. V was shortened by 3 bases and J by 0 bases, with 15 bases between the two germline ends. DNA of the CDR3: TGCGCCAGCAGCCACGTTATGAGACAAAGCTCCTACAATGAGCAGTTCTTC. Its protein product is CASSHVMRQSSYNEQFF.

This chain joins TRBV27 and TRBJ2-1, with 10 nucleotides matching TRBD2. There are 15 residues in the CDR3. V was pared by 6 bases and J by 7 bases, with 9 bases of the junction left unmatched. Germline V gene sequence: CDR1 MNHEY, CDR2 SMNVEV (reference sequence). The CDR3 sequence: CASSLSGRFGNEQFF. For the CDR3, the DNA is TGTGCCAGCAGCCTTAGCGGGAGGTTTGGTAATGAGCAGTTCTTC.

This clone appeared a single time. V gene TRBV15 combines with J gene TRBJ2-2; possible D gene TRBD1, 6 bases. The germline gives CDR1 LNHNV, CDR2 YYDKDF (reference sequence). The germline V and J ends were trimmed by 1 base and 5 bases, with 8 bases remaining between them. The CDR3 length is 14 residues. CDR3 DNA: TGTGCCACCAGCAGAGGGGGGCCTACCGGGGAGCTGTTTTTT. Its protein product is CATSRGGPTGELFF. The whole variable domain, filled in from reference TRBV15 and TRBJ2-2, reads DAMVIQNPRYQVTQFGKPVTLSCSQTLNHNVMYWYQQKSSQAPKLLFHYYDKDFNNEADTPDNFQSRRPNTSFCFLDIRSPGLGDTAMYLCATSRGGPTGELFFGEGSRLTVL.

The rearrangement links TRBV13 to TRBJ1-1; perhaps TRBD1 as D (5 bases). V was shortened by 5 bases and J by 1 base, with 20 bases between the two germline ends. This CDR3 is built from 17 residues. Germline V lookup: CDR1 PRHDT, CDR2 FYEKMQ (reference sequence). Written as DNA, the CDR3 is TGTGCCAGCAGCATGGGACTGCTTGCGTCAGGGAACACTGAAGCTTTCTTT. It encodes CASSMGLLASGNTEAFF.

The chain links TRBV30 to TRBJ2-5; 7 bases are shared with TRBD2. CDR1 is GTSNPN, CDR2 SVGIG, per germline (reference sequence). With V trimmed by 8 bases and J by 4 bases, 10 bases remained unmatched. The CDR3 runs to 13 residues. The CDR3 coding sequence is TGTGCCCGCTTGGGGGGGAGAGGAGAGACCCAGTACTTC. Amino acid sequence: CARLGGRGETQYF.